Each of the 25 T cell receptor beta chains below was sequenced from the same sample in a study of PD-1 blockade in classical Hodgkin lymphoma. Each of the patients experienced relapse following autologous stem cell transplantation, and their brentuximab vedotin exposure differed. Generated by immunoSEQ multiplex PCR, the TCRdb table keeps only in-frame clones and is missing some. The data hold 13,000 to 15,000 clones, with 70% to 85% observed a single time. This specimen consisted of peripheral blood mononuclear cells (PBMCs), obtained at baseline. Receptor source: a human donor with classical Hodgkin lymphoma.

V gene TRBV25-1 combines with J gene TRBJ1-6, with TRBD1 matching over 9 bases. CDR1 is MGHDK and CDR2 is SYGVNS in the germline V gene. This CDR3 contains 14 residues. V dropped 6 bases and J dropped 8; count of bases not matched to a gene: 5. In DNA form, the CDR3 reads TGTGCCAGCAGGGCCGGGACAGGGTATTCACCCCTCCACTTT. Amino acids: CASRAGTGYSPLHF.

This chain joins TRBV7-2 and TRBJ2-7; D gene uncertain. Trimming cost V 0 bases and J 1 base, with 7 bases left between them. Looked up from germline, CDR1 is SGHTA and CDR2 is FQGNSA. This CDR3 region has 14 residues. In DNA, the CDR3 is TGTGCCAGCAGCTTAGCGGCGAAATCCTACGAGCAGTACTTC. It encodes CASSLAAKSYEQYF.

The chain is built from TRBV7-9 and TRBJ2-7; D is undetermined. V was clipped by 2 bases and J by 1 base, with 6 bases between them. The CDR3 loop spans 13 amino acids. Germline loops: CDR1 SEHNR, CDR2 FQNEAQ (reference sequence). CDR3 protein: CASSLPQSYEQYF. Here the CDR3 DNA reads TGTGCCAGCAGCTTACCACAGTCCTACGAGCAGTACTTC.

The rearrangement joins TRBV28 to TRBJ1-1; no definite D call. The CDR3 contains 14 residues. V was pared by 3 bases and J by 2 bases, with 10 bases between. Per the germline V gene, CDR1 is MDHEN and CDR2 is SYDVKM. The CDR3, as DNA: TGTGCCAGCAGTTTTGCAGAATCCAACACTGAAGCTTTCTTT. It specifies CASSFAESNTEAFF.

The chain employs TRBV7-2 and TRBJ2-3; 7 nucleotides line up with TRBD2. Unmatched junction bases numbered 9, after V lost 2 bases and J lost 4 bases. The germline gives CDR1 SGHTA, CDR2 FQGNSA. This CDR3 region has 16 residues. The DNA for the CDR3 is TGTGCCAGCAGCTTATCTCCTAGCGGAGGGCCAGATACGCAGTATTTT. It translates to CASSLSPSGGPDTQYF.

The chain joins TRBV6-4 to TRBJ2-3; 8 bases agree with TRBD2. CDR3 length equals 16 residues. Germline CDR1 is MRHNA and CDR2 is SNTAGT. V shed 0 bases and J 4 bases; nucleotides not matched to a gene: 6. The CDR3 DNA reads as TGTGCCAGCAGTGACTCCGGGGGGGCCGGCCCAGATACGCAGTATTTT. Residues: CASSDSGGAGPDTQYF.

The chain is built from TRBV5-8 and TRBJ2-4, with D tentatively TRBD1 (6 bases). Trimming took off 2 bases at V and 0 bases at J, with 9 bases between the two ends. This CDR3 is built from 15 residues. The germline V gene encodes CDR1 SGHTS and CDR2 YDEGEE. The CDR3 loop is CASSFKGGAKNIQYF. The CDR3 DNA reads as TGTGCCAGCAGCTTTAAAGGGGGAGCCAAAAACATTCAGTACTTC.

The gene calls are TRBV2 and TRBJ2-3; D unclear. Germline V lookup: CDR1 SNHLY, CDR2 FYNNEI. V dropped 5 bases and J dropped 5 bases, with 14 bases sitting between them. This CDR3 has 14 residues. The chain's CDR3 is CASSKGMDGDTQYF. CDR3 sequence (DNA): TGTGCCAGCAGTAAAGGGATGGACGGAGATACGCAGTATTTT. The variable domain in full, with the rest retrieved from reference TRBV2 and TRBJ2-3, is EPEVTQTPSHQVTQMGQEVILRCVPISNHLYFYWYRQILGQKVEFLVSFYNNEISEKSEIFDDQFSVERPDGSNFTLKIRSTKLEDSAMYFCASSKGMDGDTQYFGPGTRLTVL.

V usage is TRBV7-2 and J usage is TRBJ2-5, with D maybe TRBD2 (5 bases). V lost 5 bases and J 2 bases, leaving 12 bases between the germline ends. The CDR3 runs to 14 residues. Germline-derived CDR1 and CDR2 are SGHTA and FQGNSA. The CDR3 protein is CASSPTGVQETQYF. CDR3 sequence (DNA): TGTGCCAGCAGCCCAACCGGGGTACAAGAGACCCAGTACTTC.

By share, this clone ranks as large. V is TRBV7-2 and J is TRBJ1-5; D might be TRBD1 (5 bases). V shed 0 bases and J shed 7 bases, with 10 bases lying between them. The CDR3 spans 14 residues. CDR1 and CDR2 (germline): SGHTA, FQGNSA. DNA for the CDR3: TGTGCCAGCAGCTTAGCCAGGGCTCTGCAGCCCCAGCATTTT. The encoded protein is CASSLARALQPQHF.

This chain uses TRBV7-9 with TRBJ2-5, with TRBD2 as a possible D gene (6 bases). V was trimmed by 5 bases and J by 3 bases, leaving 13 bases between them. Germline CDR1 is SEHNR and CDR2 is FQNEAQ (reference sequence). This CDR3 region has 14 residues. This CDR3 is CASSGRGEEETQYF. Written as DNA, the CDR3 is TGTGCCAGCAGCGGAAGAGGGGAGGAAGAGACCCAGTACTTC. Supplemented by reference TRBV7-9 and TRBJ2-5, the full variable domain reads DTGVSQNPRHKITKRGQNVTFRCDPISEHNRLYWYRQTLGQGPEFLTYFQNEAQLEKSRLLSDRFSAERPKGSFSTLEIQRTEQGDSAMYLCASSGRGEEETQYFGPGTRLLVL.

J is TRBJ1-1 and V is TRBV10-3; D remains ambiguous. The CDR3 totals 11 residues. V was shortened by 10 bases and J by 8 bases, with 14 bases between the two germline ends. The germline gives CDR1 ENHRY, CDR2 SYGVKD. This chain's CDR3 is CATSGALEAFF. Written as DNA, the CDR3 is TGTGCCACCTCGGGAGCATTGGAAGCTTTCTTT.

This chain links TRBV5-1 with TRBJ2-7, with D unresolved. The CDR3 loop spans 12 amino acids. CDR1 SGHRS and CDR2 YFSETQ come from the germline V gene. Between the trimmed V and J ends, which lost 0 bases and 3 bases, there was a span of 4 bases. Here the CDR3 reads CASSLDNYEQYF. The CDR3 coding sequence is TGCGCCAGCAGCTTGGACAACTACGAGCAGTACTTC.

The V and J genes are TRBV4-1 and TRBJ2-7, with D possibly TRBD2 on 5 matching bases. The CDR3 covers 14 residues. V lost 7 bases and J 2 bases, leaving 15 bases between the germline ends. The germline V gene encodes CDR1 MGHRA and CDR2 YSYEKL. CDR3 residues: CASTLLPSTYEQYF. As DNA, the CDR3 is TGCGCCAGCACCCTTTTGCCTAGCACCTACGAGCAGTACTTC.

The V and J genes are TRBV4-3 and TRBJ1-3; the D gene is possibly TRBD1 (5 bases). CDR1 LGHNA and CDR2 YSLEER come from the germline V gene. This CDR3 spans 16 amino acids. Trimming removed 0 bases from V and 4 bases from J, with 13 bases in between. The CDR3 sequence: CASSQDLGQGGNTIYF. The CDR3 DNA is TGCGCCAGCAGCCAAGATTTGGGGCAGGGAGGAAACACCATATATTTT.

V gene TRBV6-1 combines with J gene TRBJ2-7; D is ambiguous. This CDR3 contains 16 residues. Germline CDR1 and CDR2: MNHNS and SASEGT. V lost 2 bases, J lost 0 bases, and 14 bases lay in between. CDR3 DNA sequence: TGTGCCAGCAGTGAATTCAACGGCAGGAGCTCCTACGAGCAGTACTTC. Its translation is CASSEFNGRSSYEQYF.

The sample holds a few counts of this clone. The genes are TRBV5-1 and TRBJ2-7; maybe TRBD1 (6 bases). The CDR3 extends over 15 amino acids. Germline CDR1 is SGHRS and CDR2 is YFSETQ. V dropped 0 bases and J dropped 4 bases, with 14 bases sitting between them. The CDR3 region is CASSLGGPLGYEQYF. The CDR3 DNA is TGCGCCAGCAGCTTGGGGGGGCCACTGGGGTACGAGCAGTACTTC. Complete variable domain (other parts from reference TRBV5-1 and TRBJ2-7): KAGVTQTPRYLIKTRGQQVTLSCSPISGHRSVSWYQQTPGQGLQFLFEYFSETQRNKGNFPGRFSGRQFSNSRSEMNVSTLELGDSALYLCASSLGGPLGYEQYFGPGTRLTVT.

The rearrangement links TRBV2 to TRBJ1-1; weak D call: TRBD1 (6 bases). Trimming removed 11 bases at V and 5 bases at J, with 21 bases between. Germline CDR1 is SNHLY and CDR2 is FYNNEI. The CDR3 is 14 residues long. The CDR3 reads CASQGRDARTEAFF. The CDR3 DNA is TGTGCCTCACAGGGACGGGACGCACGTACTGAAGCTTTCTTT.

V is TRBV7-2 and J is TRBJ2-7; the D gene is possibly TRBD2 (5 bases). This CDR3 comprises 15 residues. V dropped 1 base and J dropped 5 bases, with 15 bases sitting between them. Looked up from germline, CDR1 is SGHTA and CDR2 is FQGNSA. Written as DNA, the CDR3 is TGTGCCAGCAGCTTAGGGACGGCCGAGGGAGACGAGCAGTACTTC. Its protein is CASSLGTAEGDEQYF.

The chain combines TRBV6-4 with TRBJ2-2, with 8 nucleotides matching TRBD2. In germline, CDR1 is MRHNA, CDR2 SNTAGT. V was clipped by 6 bases and J by 1 base; unmatched bases: 4. This CDR3 comprises 15 residues. The CDR3 spells CASSVAGGNTGELFF. For the CDR3, the DNA is TGTGCCAGCAGCGTCGCGGGGGGGAACACCGGGGAGCTGTTTTTT.

Regarding this clone: Other DNA sequences from this sample encode an identical CDR3 as well. The rearrangement uses TRBV19 and TRBJ1-1, with D perhaps TRBD1 (5 bases). Germline CDR1 LNHDA, CDR2 SQIVND (reference sequence). The CDR3 spans 14 residues. Trimming shortened V by 1 base and J by 4 bases, and 10 bases separated the two germline ends. CDR3 in amino acids: CASSIGRGGTEAFF. The DNA for the CDR3 is TGTGCCAGTAGTATAGGGAGGGGCGGCACTGAAGCTTTCTTT.

The J gene is TRBJ2-6, the V gene TRBV5-6; D possibly matches TRBD1 or TRBD2 (5 bases each). This CDR3 is built from 17 residues. Germline V gene sequence: CDR1 SGHDT, CDR2 YYEEEE. The V and J ends lost 4 bases and 0 bases respectively, with 14 bases between them. CDR3 DNA sequence: TGTGCCAGCAGCAACCGGGGCGCATTCTCTGGGGCCAACGTCCTGACTTTC. As protein: CASSNRGAFSGANVLTF.

This rearrangement joins TRBV7-3 to TRBJ1-1, with 7 positions matching TRBD1. CDR3 size: 16 residues. Trimming cost V 4 bases and J 1 base; bases outside gene matches: 9. From germline, CDR1 is SGHTA and CDR2 FQGTGA. In DNA form, the CDR3 reads TGTGCCAGCAGCTCCAATCATGGGACAGCGAACACTGAAGCTTTCTTT. It translates to CASSSNHGTANTEAFF.

The genes are TRBV19 and TRBJ2-2; the D is unclear. There are 12 residues in the CDR3. V shed 5 bases and J shed 3 bases, with 4 bases lying between them. Germline V gives CDR1 LNHDA, CDR2 SQIVND (reference sequence). The CDR3 here is CASSSDTGELFF. Here the CDR3 DNA reads TGTGCCAGTAGTTCTGACACCGGGGAGCTGTTTTTT.

This chain joins TRBV18 and TRBJ1-6, with a tentative D call TRBD1 (5 bases). V lost 2 bases, J lost 10 bases, and 9 bases lay in between. CDR1 is KGHSH, CDR2 LQKENI, per germline. The CDR3 has 13 residues. For the CDR3, the DNA is TGTGCCAGCTCACCAGGGGGAGACTCACCCCTCCACTTT. This sequence encodes CASSPGGDSPLHF.